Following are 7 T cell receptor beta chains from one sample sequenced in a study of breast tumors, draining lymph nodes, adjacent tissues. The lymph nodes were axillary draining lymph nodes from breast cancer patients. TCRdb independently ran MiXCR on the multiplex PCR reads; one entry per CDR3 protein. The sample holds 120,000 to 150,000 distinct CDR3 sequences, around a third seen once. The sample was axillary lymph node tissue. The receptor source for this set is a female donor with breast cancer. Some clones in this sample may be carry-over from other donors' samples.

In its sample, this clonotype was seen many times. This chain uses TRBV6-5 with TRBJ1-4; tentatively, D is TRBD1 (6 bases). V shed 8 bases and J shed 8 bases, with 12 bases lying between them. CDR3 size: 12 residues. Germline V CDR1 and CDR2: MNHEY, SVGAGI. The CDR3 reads CASRDMNEKLFF. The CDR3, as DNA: TGTGCCAGCCGGGACATGAACGAAAAACTGTTTTTT.

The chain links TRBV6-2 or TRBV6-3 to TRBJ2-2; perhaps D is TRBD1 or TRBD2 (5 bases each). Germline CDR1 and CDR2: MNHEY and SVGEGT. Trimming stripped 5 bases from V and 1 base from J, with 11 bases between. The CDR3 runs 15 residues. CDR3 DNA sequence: TGTGCCAGCAGTCACCCGGGGCGGAACACCGGGGAGCTGTTTTTT. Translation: CASSHPGRNTGELFF.

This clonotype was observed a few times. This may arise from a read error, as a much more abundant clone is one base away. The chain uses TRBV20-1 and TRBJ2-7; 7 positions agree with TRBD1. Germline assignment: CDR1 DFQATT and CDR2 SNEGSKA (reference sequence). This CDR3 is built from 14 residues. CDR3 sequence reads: CSARETGSSSEQYF. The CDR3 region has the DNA TGCAGTGCTAGAGAGACAGGGAGCTCCTCCGAGCAGTACTTC.

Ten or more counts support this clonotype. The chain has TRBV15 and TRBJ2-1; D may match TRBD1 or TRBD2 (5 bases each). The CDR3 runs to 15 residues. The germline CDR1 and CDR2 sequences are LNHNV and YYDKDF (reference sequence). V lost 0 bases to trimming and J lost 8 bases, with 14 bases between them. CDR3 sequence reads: CATSRDYPRGDEQFF. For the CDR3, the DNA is TGTGCCACCAGCAGAGATTACCCCCGAGGGGATGAGCAGTTCTTC.

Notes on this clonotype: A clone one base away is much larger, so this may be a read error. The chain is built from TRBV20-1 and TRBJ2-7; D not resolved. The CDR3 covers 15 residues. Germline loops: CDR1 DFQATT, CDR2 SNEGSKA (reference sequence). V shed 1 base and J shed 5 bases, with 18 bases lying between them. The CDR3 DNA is TGCAGTGCTAGAGGGTTAGACATGGAGTCCCACGAGCAGTACTTC. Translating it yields CSARGLDMESHEQYF.

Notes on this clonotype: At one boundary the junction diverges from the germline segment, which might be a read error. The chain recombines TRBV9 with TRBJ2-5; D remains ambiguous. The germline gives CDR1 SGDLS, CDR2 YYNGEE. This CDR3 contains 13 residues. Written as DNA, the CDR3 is TGTGCCAGCAGCGGTCATGGGCAAGAGACCCAGTGCTTC. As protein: CASSGHGQETQCF.

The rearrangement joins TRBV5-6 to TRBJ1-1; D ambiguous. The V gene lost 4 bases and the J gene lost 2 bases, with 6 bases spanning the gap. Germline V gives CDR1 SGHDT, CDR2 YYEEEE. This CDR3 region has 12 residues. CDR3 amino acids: CASSLFNTEAFF. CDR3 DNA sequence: TGTGCCAGCAGCCTGTTCAACACTGAAGCTTTCTTT.